The T cell receptor beta chain under discussion was sequenced for a study of T cell clonality in common variable immunodeficiency. Study-level points and caveats: Reportedly, TCR beta sequences from common variable immunodeficiency showed fewer deletions and N-nucleotide insertions. Compared with controls, CVID subjects had fewer shared TCRbeta clones.

Germline values: CDR1 GTSNPN, CDR2 SVGIG (reference sequence). V trimming: 4 bases; J trimming: 7 bases; junction bases outside the gene matches: 20. The CDR3 covers 17 residues. This clone was picked up many times. Its antigen is undetermined. The observed sequence ends 3 residues before the CDR3 terminus, with the missing tail filled in from the germline J gene. Control and CVID samples contributed equal amounts of genomic DNA. The protocol was immunoSEQ multiplex PCR, while the TCRdb copy is restricted to in-frame clones and leaves out a portion. Recorded here are roughly 70,000 clones, with no singletons, and the ten leading clones hold about 1.7%.

The rearrangement links TRBV30 to TRBJ1-1, with 8 bases matching TRBD1. This TCR came from a person aged 18 to 69 in good health. The sequencing sample was made of peripheral blood mononuclear cells. CDR3 region: CAWKGILETGDMFEAFF. The CDR3 DNA, read in part, is TGTGCCTGGAAGGGGATCCTAGAGACAGGGGATATGTTTGAA.